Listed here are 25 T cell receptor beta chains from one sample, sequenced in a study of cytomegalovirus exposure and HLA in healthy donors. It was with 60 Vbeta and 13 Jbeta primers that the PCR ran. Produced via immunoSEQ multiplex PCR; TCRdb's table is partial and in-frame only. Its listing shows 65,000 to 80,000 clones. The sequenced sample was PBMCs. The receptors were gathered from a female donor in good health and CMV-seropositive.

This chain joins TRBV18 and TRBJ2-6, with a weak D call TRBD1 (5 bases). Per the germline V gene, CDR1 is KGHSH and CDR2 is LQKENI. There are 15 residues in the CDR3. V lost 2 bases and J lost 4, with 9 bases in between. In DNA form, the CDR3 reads TGTGCCAGCTCACCAGGACAACCCGGGGCCAACGTCCTGACTTTC. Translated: CASSPGQPGANVLTF.

The CDR3 nucleotides read TGTGCCAGCAGCCCAGACAGGGGGCCTGGAAACACCATATATTTT. It yields the protein CASSPDRGPGNTIYF. The rearrangement uses TRBV28 and TRBJ1-3; 10 bases fit TRBD1. CDR1 and CDR2 from the germline V gene are MDHEN and SYDVKM. This CDR3 comprises 15 residues. V trimming: 6 bases; J trimming: 2 bases; junction bases outside the gene matches: 4.

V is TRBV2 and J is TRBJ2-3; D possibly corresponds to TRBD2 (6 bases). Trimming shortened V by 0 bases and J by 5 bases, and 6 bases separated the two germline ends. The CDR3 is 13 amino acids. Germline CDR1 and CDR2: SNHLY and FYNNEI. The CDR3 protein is CASSEARGDTQYF. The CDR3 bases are TGTGCCAGCAGTGAAGCGCGGGGAGATACGCAGTATTTT. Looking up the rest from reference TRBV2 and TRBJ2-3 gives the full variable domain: EPEVTQTPSHQVTQMGQEVILRCVPISNHLYFYWYRQILGQKVEFLVSFYNNEISEKSEIFDDQFSVERPDGSNFTLKIRSTKLEDSAMYFCASSEARGDTQYFGPGTRLTVL.

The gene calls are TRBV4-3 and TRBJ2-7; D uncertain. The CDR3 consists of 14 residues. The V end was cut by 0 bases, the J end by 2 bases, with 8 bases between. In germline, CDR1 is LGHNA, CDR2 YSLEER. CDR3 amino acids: CASSQDAQTYEQYF. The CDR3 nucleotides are TGCGCCAGCAGCCAAGATGCCCAGACCTACGAGCAGTACTTC.

The CDR3 sequence is CASSPGRGDQPQHF. The CDR3, as DNA: TGCGCCAGCAGCCCTGGAAGGGGTGACCAGCCCCAGCATTTT. This chain connects TRBV5-1 to TRBJ1-5; a possible D gene is TRBD1 (5 bases). The CDR3 consists of 14 residues. With 4 bases removed from V and 7 bases from J, the gap between germline ends came to 15 bases. Germline V gene data show CDR1 as SGHRS and CDR2 as YFSETQ.

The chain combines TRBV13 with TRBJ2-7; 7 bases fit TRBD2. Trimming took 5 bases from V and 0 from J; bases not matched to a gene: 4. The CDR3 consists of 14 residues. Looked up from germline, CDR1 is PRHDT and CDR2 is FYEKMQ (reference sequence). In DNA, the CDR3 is TGTGCCAGCAGCGGCCGGGACTACTCCTACGAGCAGTACTTC. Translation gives CASSGRDYSYEQYF. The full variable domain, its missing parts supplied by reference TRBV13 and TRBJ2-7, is AAGVIQSPRHLIKEKRETATLKCYPIPRHDTVYWYQQGPGQDPQFLISFYEKMQSDKGSIPDRFSAQQFSDYHSELNMSSLELGDSALYFCASSGRDYSYEQYFGPGTRLTVT.

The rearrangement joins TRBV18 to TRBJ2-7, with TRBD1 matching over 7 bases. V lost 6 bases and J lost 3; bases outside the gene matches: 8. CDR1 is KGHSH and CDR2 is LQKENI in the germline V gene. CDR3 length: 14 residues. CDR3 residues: CASSHDQGVYEQYF. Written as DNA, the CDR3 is TGTGCCAGCTCCCACGACCAGGGGGTCTACGAGCAGTACTTC.

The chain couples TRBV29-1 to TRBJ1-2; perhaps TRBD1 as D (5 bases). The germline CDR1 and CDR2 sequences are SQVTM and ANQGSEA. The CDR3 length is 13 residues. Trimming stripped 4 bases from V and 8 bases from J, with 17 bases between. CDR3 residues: CSVVLRGGRGYTF. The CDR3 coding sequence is TGCAGCGTTGTATTACGGGGGGGTAGGGGCTACACCTTC.

The CDR3 DNA is TGCGCCAGCAGCCAAGATCGGGGGAAGGGTAATGAAAAACTGTTTTTT. Translation: CASSQDRGKGNEKLFF. V usage is TRBV4-3 and J usage is TRBJ1-4; possible D gene TRBD1, 5 bases. Per the germline V gene, CDR1 is LGHNA and CDR2 is YSLEER. Deletions cut 0 bases from V and 4 bases from J, with 12 bases between. The CDR3 sequence is 16 residues long.

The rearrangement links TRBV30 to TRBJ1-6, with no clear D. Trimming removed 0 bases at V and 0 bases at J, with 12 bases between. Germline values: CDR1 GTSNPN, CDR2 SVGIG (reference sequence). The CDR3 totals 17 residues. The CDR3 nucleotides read TGTGCCTGGAGTGTGAGCCGTACTAGCTCCTATAATTCACCCCTCCACTTT. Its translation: CAWSVSRTSSYNSPLHF.

The CDR3 DNA reads as TGCGCCAGCAGCTTGGCCGGGACTAGCGGTTATACGCAGTATTTT. Protein product: CASSLAGTSGYTQYF. V is TRBV5-1 and J is TRBJ2-3; 11 bases fit TRBD2. Trimming at V came to 0 bases and at J to 7 bases, leaving 4 bases not matched to a gene. Germline-derived CDR1 and CDR2 are SGHRS and YFSETQ. This CDR3 is built from 15 residues.

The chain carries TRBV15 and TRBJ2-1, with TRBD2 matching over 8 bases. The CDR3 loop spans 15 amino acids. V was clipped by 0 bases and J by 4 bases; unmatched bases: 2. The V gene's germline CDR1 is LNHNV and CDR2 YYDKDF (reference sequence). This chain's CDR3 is CATSREAGAYNEQFF. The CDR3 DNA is TGTGCCACCAGCAGAGAAGCGGGAGCTTACAATGAGCAGTTCTTC.

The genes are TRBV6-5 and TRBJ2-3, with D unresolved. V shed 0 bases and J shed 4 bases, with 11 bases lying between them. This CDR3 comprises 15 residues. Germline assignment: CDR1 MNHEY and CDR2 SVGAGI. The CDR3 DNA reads TGTGCCAGCAGTTACTCGAACAGCAGGTCAGATACGCAGTATTTT. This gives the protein CASSYSNSRSDTQYF.

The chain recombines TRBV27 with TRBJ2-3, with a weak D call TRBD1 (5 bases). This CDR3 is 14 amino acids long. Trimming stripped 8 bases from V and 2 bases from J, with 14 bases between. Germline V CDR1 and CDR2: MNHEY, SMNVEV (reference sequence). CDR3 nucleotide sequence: TGTGCCAGCCATACAGGTTATGCCACAGATACGCAGTATTTT. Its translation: CASHTGYATDTQYF.

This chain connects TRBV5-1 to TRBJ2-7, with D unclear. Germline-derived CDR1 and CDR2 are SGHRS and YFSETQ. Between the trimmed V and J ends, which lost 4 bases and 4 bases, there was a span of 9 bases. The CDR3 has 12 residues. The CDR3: CASSPQDYEQYF. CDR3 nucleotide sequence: TGCGCCAGCAGCCCGCAGGATTACGAGCAGTACTTC.

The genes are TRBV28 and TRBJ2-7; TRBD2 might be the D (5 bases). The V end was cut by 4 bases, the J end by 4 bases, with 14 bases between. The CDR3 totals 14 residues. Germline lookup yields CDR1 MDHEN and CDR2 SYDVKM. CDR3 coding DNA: TGTGCCAGCAGTTACGTTGAGCGGCCTTACGAGCAGTACTTC. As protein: CASSYVERPYEQYF.

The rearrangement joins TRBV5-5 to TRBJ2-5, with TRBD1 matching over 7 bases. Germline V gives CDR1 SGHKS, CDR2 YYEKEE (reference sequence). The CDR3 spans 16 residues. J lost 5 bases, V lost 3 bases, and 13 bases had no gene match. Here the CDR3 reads CASSSSPQGLGETQYF. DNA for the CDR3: TGTGCCAGCAGCTCCTCACCACAGGGGTTGGGGGAGACCCAGTACTTC.

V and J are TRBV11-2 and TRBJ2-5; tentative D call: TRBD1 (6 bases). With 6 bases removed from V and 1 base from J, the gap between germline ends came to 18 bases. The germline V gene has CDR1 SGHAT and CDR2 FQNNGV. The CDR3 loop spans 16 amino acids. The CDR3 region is CASSSQGRGVQETQYF. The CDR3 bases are TGTGCCAGCAGTTCCCAGGGGCGTGGGGTCCAAGAGACCCAGTACTTC.

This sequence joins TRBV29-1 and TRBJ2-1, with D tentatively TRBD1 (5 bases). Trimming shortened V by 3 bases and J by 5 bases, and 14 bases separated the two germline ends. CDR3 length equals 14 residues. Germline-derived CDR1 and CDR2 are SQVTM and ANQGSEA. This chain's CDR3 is CSVEGRGRNNEQFF. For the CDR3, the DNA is TGCAGCGTTGAGGGAAGGGGCCGGAACAATGAGCAGTTCTTC.

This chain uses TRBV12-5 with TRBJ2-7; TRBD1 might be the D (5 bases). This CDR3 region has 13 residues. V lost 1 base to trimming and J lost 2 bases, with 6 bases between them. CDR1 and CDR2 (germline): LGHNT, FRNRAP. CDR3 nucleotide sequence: TGTGCTAGTGGTTTGGGACAGACCTACGAGCAGTACTTC. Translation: CASGLGQTYEQYF.

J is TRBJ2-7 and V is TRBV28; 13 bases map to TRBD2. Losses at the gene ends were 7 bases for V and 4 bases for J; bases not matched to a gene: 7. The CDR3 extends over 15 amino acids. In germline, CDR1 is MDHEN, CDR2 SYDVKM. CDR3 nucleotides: TGTGCCAGCACCCTCGGGACTAGCGGGAAGTACGAGCAGTACTTC. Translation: CASTLGTSGKYEQYF.

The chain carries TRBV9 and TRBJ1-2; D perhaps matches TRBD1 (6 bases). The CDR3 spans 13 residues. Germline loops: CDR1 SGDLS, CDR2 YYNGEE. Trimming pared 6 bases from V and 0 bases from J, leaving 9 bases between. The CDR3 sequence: CASTQGANYGYTF. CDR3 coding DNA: TGTGCCAGCACACAGGGAGCTAACTATGGCTACACCTTC.

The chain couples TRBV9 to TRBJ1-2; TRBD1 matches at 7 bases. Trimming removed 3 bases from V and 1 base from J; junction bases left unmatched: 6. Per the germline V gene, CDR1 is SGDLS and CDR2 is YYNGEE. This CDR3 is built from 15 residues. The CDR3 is CASSGGTARNYGYTF. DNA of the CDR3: TGTGCCAGCAGCGGAGGGACAGCCCGTAACTATGGCTACACCTTC.

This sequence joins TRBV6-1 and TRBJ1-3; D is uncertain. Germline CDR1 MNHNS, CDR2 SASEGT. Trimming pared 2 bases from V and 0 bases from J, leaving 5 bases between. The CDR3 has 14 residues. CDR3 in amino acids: CASSEIFSGNTIYF. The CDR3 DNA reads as TGTGCCAGCAGTGAAATCTTCTCTGGAAACACCATATATTTT.

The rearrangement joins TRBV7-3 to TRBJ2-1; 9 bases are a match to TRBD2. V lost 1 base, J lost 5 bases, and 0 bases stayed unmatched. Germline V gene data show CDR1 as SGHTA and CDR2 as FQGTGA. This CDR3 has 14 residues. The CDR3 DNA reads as TGTGCCAGCAGCTTAAGCGGGAGGGACAATGAGCAGTTCTTC. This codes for CASSLSGRDNEQFF.